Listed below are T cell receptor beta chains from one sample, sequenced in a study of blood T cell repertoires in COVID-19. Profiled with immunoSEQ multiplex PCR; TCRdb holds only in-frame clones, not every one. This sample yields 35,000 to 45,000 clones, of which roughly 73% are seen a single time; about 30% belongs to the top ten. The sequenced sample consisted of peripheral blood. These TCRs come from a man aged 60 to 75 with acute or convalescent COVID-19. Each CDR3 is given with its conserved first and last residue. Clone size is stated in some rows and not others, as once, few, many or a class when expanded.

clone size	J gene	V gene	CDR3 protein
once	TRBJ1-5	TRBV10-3	CAMGPGGNQPQHF
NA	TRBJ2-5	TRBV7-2	CASSLSRTGIRKAETQYF
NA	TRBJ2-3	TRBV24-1	CATSGGGRAPSTDTQYF
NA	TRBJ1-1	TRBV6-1	CASSERGGVAFF
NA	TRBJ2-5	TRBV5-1	CASSRGGEETQYF
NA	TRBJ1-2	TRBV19	CASSIDPGYYGYTF
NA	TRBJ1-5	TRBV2	CASRLRGNQPQHF
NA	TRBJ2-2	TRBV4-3	CASSQHSSGANTGELFF
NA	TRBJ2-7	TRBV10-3	CAISEVGGGEQYF
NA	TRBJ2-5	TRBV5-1	CASSLGEGGRGETQYF
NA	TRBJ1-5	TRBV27	CASSLRRGQNQPQHF
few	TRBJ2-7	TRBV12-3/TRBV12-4	CASSLGSEQYF
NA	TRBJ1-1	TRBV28	CASSVHRPNTEAFF
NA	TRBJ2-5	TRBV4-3	CASSQEFGGHRRYF
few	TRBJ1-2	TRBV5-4	CASSRVGRDYGYTF
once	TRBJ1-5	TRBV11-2	CASSLGDREHQPQHF
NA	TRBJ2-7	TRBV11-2	CASSLSGTSGRYEQYF
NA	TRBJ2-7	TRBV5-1	CASSLAPAQVWYF
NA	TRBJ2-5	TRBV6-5	CATEWTGLAETQYF
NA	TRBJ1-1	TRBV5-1	CASGWGANTEAFF
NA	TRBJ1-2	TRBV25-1	CASRPSGGRAYGYTF